This TCR beta chain was sequenced for a study of cytomegalovirus exposure and HLA in healthy donors. The PCR had 60 Vbeta and 13 Jbeta primers. Study processing details: Later analysis identified roughly 84 million unique TCR beta chains, some 10 million shared. Measured with immunoSEQ multiplex PCR; TCRdb has only the in-frame clones, and not every one. That table supplies the V and J calls and clone size; D and trimming were determined from the DNA. The sample records about 120,000 clones, 75% to 80% being singletons. Whole-study results and caveats: The authors later found TCR association rates varying by HLA locus, with DRB1 most and HLA-C fewest. The number of N-insertions in an Asian-associated ancestry cluster was reportedly below the roughly 670-donor mean in a later analysis. The listing of 150 to 200 TCR beta chains classed them as cytomegalovirus-associated.

The CDR3 is 13 amino acids. For this clone: Its antigen is unidentified.

The chain joins TRBV21-1 to TRBJ2-2; the tabulated D call, TRBD1, remains unverified against the DNA. TRBV21-1 is reported as a pseudogene. Material for sequencing was PBMCs. This clonotype was sampled from a woman younger than 45 in good health and CMV-seropositive. The CDR3: CASIEGGTGELFF. DNA of the CDR3: TGTGCCAGCATCGAAGGGGGTACCGGGGAGCTGTTTTTT.